Each of the 26 T cell receptor beta chains below was sequenced from the same sample in a study of blood T cell repertoires in COVID-19. The data were produced by immunoSEQ multiplex PCR, yet TCRdb's version contains in-frame clones alone and is incomplete. The table records 160,000 or so clones, about 85% of them present only once. The sample taken for sequencing was peripheral blood. The source is a woman aged 45-65 years with COVID-19, enrolled during active disease.

This clone was seen a handful of times. The rearrangement uses TRBV4-1 and TRBJ2-2; 9 nucleotides align to TRBD1. The CDR3 loop spans 17 amino acids. V gave up 2 bases and J gave up 6 bases; unmatched junction bases: 10. Germline assignment: CDR1 MGHRA and CDR2 YSYEKL. For the CDR3, the DNA is TGCGCCAGCAGCCAACAAACCGGACAGGGGTTCGCCGGGGAGCTGTTTTTT. This codes for CASSQQTGQGFAGELFF.

This chain links TRBV4-3 with TRBJ2-7; 9 bases agree with TRBD1. This CDR3 spans 16 amino acids. J gave up 4 bases and V 5 bases, and 12 bases lay outside the gene matches. CDR1 and CDR2 from the germline V gene are LGHNA and YSLEER. The CDR3 loop reads CASSGGTGTGSYEQYF. CDR3 sequence (DNA): TGCGCCAGCAGCGGGGGGACCGGGACAGGGTCGTACGAGCAGTACTTC.

The sample holds a few counts of this clone. The chain links TRBV4-1 to TRBJ1-1; D gene ambiguous. This CDR3 spans 15 amino acids. CDR1 is MGHRA, CDR2 YSYEKL, per germline. Trimming cost V 2 bases and J 0 bases, with 10 bases left between them. CDR3 amino acids: CASSQTNNVNTEAFF. CDR3 DNA sequence: TGCGCCAGCAGCCAAACGAACAATGTGAACACTGAAGCTTTCTTT.

The chain combines TRBV2 with TRBJ2-1; tentative D call: TRBD2 (6 bases). CDR3 length: 16 residues. Germline V CDR1 and CDR2: SNHLY, FYNNEI. V was clipped by 4 bases and J by 2 bases, with 15 bases between them. In DNA form, the CDR3 reads TGTGCCAGCAGTGCCGAACTAGCCGCCCCCTACAATGAGCAGTTCTTC. Translated: CASSAELAAPYNEQFF.

This clone was found once. V is TRBV9 and J is TRBJ2-2, with D perhaps TRBD1 (5 bases). The CDR3 is 16 amino acids. The V and J ends lost 2 bases and 6 bases respectively, with 17 bases between them. Germline V gives CDR1 SGDLS, CDR2 YYNGEE. The CDR3 coding sequence is TGTGCCAGCAGCGTTAGGGGATTGCAGTCGGCCGGGGAGCTGTTTTTT. The encoded protein is CASSVRGLQSAGELFF.

The chain uses TRBV3-1 (or the pseudogene TRBV3-2) and TRBJ1-1; 9 bases agree with TRBD1. Unmatched junction bases numbered 6, after V lost 4 bases and J lost 0 bases. The CDR3 has 16 amino acids. Germline V gene sequence: CDR1 LGHDT, CDR2 YNNKEL (reference sequence). Here the CDR3 reads CASSPFTGGMNTEAFF. CDR3 sequence (DNA): TGTGCCAGCAGCCCCTTTACAGGGGGCATGAACACTGAAGCTTTCTTT.

This chain connects TRBV6-2 or TRBV6-3 to TRBJ1-4; D is undetermined. The CDR3 loop spans 14 amino acids. Trimming left V 5 bases short and J 7 bases short, with 14 bases between. Germline loops: CDR1 MNHEY, CDR2 SVGEGT. The CDR3 spells CASSKPGLSEKLFF. As DNA, the CDR3 is TGTGCCAGCAGTAAGCCAGGTTTGAGTGAAAAACTGTTTTTT.

This clone was counted a single time. This chain joins TRBV28 and TRBJ2-1, with 9 bases identical to TRBD2. This CDR3 is built from 14 residues. CDR1 MDHEN and CDR2 SYDVKM come from the germline V gene. The J segment lost 7 bases and the V segment lost 2 bases, leaving 3 bases of the junction unmatched. The CDR3 DNA is TGTGCCAGCAGTTTAGCGGGGGGGCAAAATGAGCAGTTCTTC. Its protein is CASSLAGGQNEQFF.

V is TRBV7-9 and J is TRBJ2-7, with 10 nucleotides matching TRBD1. V lost 2 bases and J lost 4; bases outside the gene matches: 5. The CDR3 extends over 15 amino acids. CDR1 and CDR2 (germline): SEHNR, FQNEAQ (reference sequence). The CDR3 bases are TGTGCCAGCAGCTTAATGGGACAGGGGTTATACGAGCAGTACTTC. Translation: CASSLMGQGLYEQYF.

The chain recombines TRBV10-2 with TRBJ2-7; perhaps TRBD1 as D (5 bases). Deletions cut 2 bases from V and 5 bases from J, with 13 bases between. Germline V lookup: CDR1 WSHSY, CDR2 SAAADI. The CDR3 is 14 residues long. CDR3 DNA sequence: TGCGCCAGCAGTGAGCAGGGTAGGATGGACGAGCAGTACTTC. It encodes CASSEQGRMDEQYF.

The V and J genes are TRBV10-1 and TRBJ2-3; 10 bases line up with TRBD2. CDR1 WNHNN and CDR2 SYGVQD come from the germline V gene (reference sequence). The ends lost 0 bases at V and 4 bases at J; junction bases unmatched: 4. The CDR3 length is 16 residues. In DNA, the CDR3 is TGCGCCAGCAGTGAGTCGAGCGGGGGGGCTTCAGATACGCAGTATTTT. This sequence encodes CASSESSGGASDTQYF.

The chain joins TRBV7-3 to TRBJ2-2; 9 bases map to TRBD1. CDR3 length: 15 residues. Germline V gene data show CDR1 as SGHTA and CDR2 as FQGTGA. V lost 5 bases to trimming and J lost 7 bases; unmatched junction nucleotides: 8. As DNA, the CDR3 is TGTGCCAGCAGCCCAGGGACAGGGTTGGGCGGGGAGCTGTTTTTT. It is translated as CASSPGTGLGGELFF.

The chain links TRBV7-9 to TRBJ1-2, with D possibly TRBD1 on 6 matching bases. This CDR3 region has 15 residues. Germline V gene data show CDR1 as SEHNR and CDR2 as FQNEAQ (reference sequence). Trimming took off 1 base at V and 8 bases at J, with 17 bases between the two ends. The CDR3 is CASSLGWDIVEGYTF. The CDR3 bases are TGTGCCAGCAGCTTAGGTTGGGACATAGTCGAAGGCTACACCTTC.

This chain uses TRBV30 with TRBJ1-2; maybe TRBD1 (5 bases). This CDR3 region has 14 residues. Germline assignment: CDR1 GTSNPN and CDR2 SVGIG (reference sequence). V was cut by 1 base and J by 4 bases, with 13 bases left in between. The CDR3 here is CAWSDTGDPYGYTF. As DNA, the CDR3 is TGTGCCTGGAGTGATACAGGTGACCCCTATGGCTACACCTTC.

The chain combines TRBV2 with TRBJ2-1, with a possible D match to TRBD1 (5 bases). CDR3 length: 14 residues. V was clipped by 5 bases and J by 8 bases, with 16 bases between them. Germline V gene sequence: CDR1 SNHLY, CDR2 FYNNEI. In DNA, the CDR3 is TGTGCCAGCAGTAGCCAGGGTCTCAGCGATGAGCAGTTCTTC. Amino acid sequence: CASSSQGLSDEQFF.

This chain uses TRBV10-2 with TRBJ1-6; D is uncertain. The germline V gene has CDR1 WSHSY and CDR2 SAAADI. The V gene lost 4 bases and the J gene lost 0 bases, with 13 bases spanning the gap. This CDR3 contains 17 residues. The CDR3 DNA sequence: TGCGCCAGCAGTGTAGGACTGCTGAGCTCCTATAATTCACCCCTCCACTTT. Translated: CASSVGLLSSYNSPLHF.

This chain joins TRBV12-3 or TRBV12-4 and TRBJ2-4; a weak D match, TRBD2 (5 bases). V was cut by 7 bases and J by 3 bases, with 10 bases left in between. This CDR3 comprises 13 residues. Written as DNA, the CDR3 is TGTGCCAGCACCCCGGACTTCAAAAACATTCAGTACTTC. It codes for CASTPDFKNIQYF.

The chain couples TRBV3-1 (or the pseudogene TRBV3-2) to TRBJ1-5, with D unresolved. This CDR3 region has 9 residues. CDR1 is LGHDT and CDR2 is YNNKEL in the germline V gene (reference sequence). The germline V and J ends were trimmed by 4 bases and 13 bases, with 5 bases remaining between them. This chain's CDR3 is CASSLPQHF. In nucleotides, the CDR3 is TGTGCCAGCAGCCTCCCGCAGCATTTT.

The rearrangement joins TRBV7-3 to TRBJ1-2; 7 nucleotides align to TRBD1. Germline V gene data show CDR1 as SGHTA and CDR2 as FQGTGA. V trimming: 3 bases; J trimming: 3 bases; junction bases outside the gene matches: 1. The CDR3 length is 13 residues. CDR3 sequence: CASSFGTDYGYTF. Written as DNA, the CDR3 is TGTGCCAGCAGCTTTGGGACAGACTATGGCTACACCTTC.

This clone was counted only a few times. The V and J genes are TRBV5-1 and TRBJ2-3; 9 bases line up with TRBD2. Germline V gives CDR1 SGHRS, CDR2 YFSETQ. CDR3 length equals 17 residues. Trimming at V came to 0 bases and at J to 1 base, leaving 6 bases not matched to a gene. The CDR3 spells CASSLVGTSPGTDTQYF. CDR3 nucleotide sequence: TGCGCCAGCAGCTTGGTGGGGACTAGCCCCGGCACAGATACGCAGTATTTT.

The chain carries TRBV3-1 (or the pseudogene TRBV3-2) and TRBJ2-1; 8 bases line up with TRBD1. There are 16 residues in the CDR3. Germline V gives CDR1 LGHDT, CDR2 YNNKEL (reference sequence). J lost 6 bases, V lost 1 base, and 8 bases had no gene match. The CDR3: CASSQVNRGITNEQFF. In DNA, the CDR3 is TGTGCCAGCAGCCAAGTCAACAGGGGGATTACCAATGAGCAGTTCTTC.

The rearrangement uses TRBV3-1 (or the pseudogene TRBV3-2) and TRBJ1-1, with D maybe TRBD1 (6 bases). Germline CDR1 LGHDT, CDR2 YNNKEL (reference sequence). Trimming stripped 4 bases from V and 6 bases from J, with 12 bases between. This CDR3 spans 13 amino acids. The CDR3 protein is CASSPTAGAEAFF. For the CDR3, the DNA is TGTGCCAGCAGCCCGACGGCAGGGGCTGAAGCTTTCTTT.

The V gene is TRBV6-2 or TRBV6-3, the J gene TRBJ2-3, with D possibly TRBD2 on 6 matching bases. From germline, CDR1 is MNHEY and CDR2 SVGEGT. The V end was cut by 2 bases, the J end by 4 bases, with 10 bases between. The CDR3 has 14 amino acids. The CDR3 protein is CASSYGDLSDTQYF. Here the CDR3 DNA reads TGTGCCAGCAGTTACGGGGACTTATCAGATACGCAGTATTTT.

The chain uses TRBV9 and TRBJ2-7; a weak D match, TRBD1 (6 bases). CDR3 length equals 17 residues. With 0 bases removed from V and 7 bases from J, the gap between germline ends came to 23 bases. Germline V CDR1 and CDR2: SGDLS, YYNGEE. CDR3 amino acids: CASSVGGSGTPQGEQYF. CDR3 sequence (DNA): TGTGCCAGCAGCGTAGGGGGGTCCGGGACACCCCAGGGAGAGCAGTACTTC.

The chain employs TRBV3-1 (or the pseudogene TRBV3-2) and TRBJ2-3; a possible D gene is TRBD2 (6 bases). The CDR3 sequence is 16 residues long. V lost 3 bases, J lost 2 bases, and 15 bases lay in between. Germline CDR1 LGHDT, CDR2 YNNKEL (reference sequence). CDR3 in amino acids: CASSQGRSSNTDTQYF. The CDR3 DNA is TGTGCCAGCAGCCAGGGGAGGTCCTCAAACACAGATACGCAGTATTTT.

The chain carries TRBV12-3 or TRBV12-4 and TRBJ1-6; no clear D gene. This CDR3 spans 13 amino acids. Between the trimmed V and J ends, which lost 5 bases and 7 bases, there was a span of 9 bases. The CDR3 DNA sequence: TGTGCCAGCAGTCCAGGAAGAAATTCACCCCTCCACTTT. It yields the protein CASSPGRNSPLHF.